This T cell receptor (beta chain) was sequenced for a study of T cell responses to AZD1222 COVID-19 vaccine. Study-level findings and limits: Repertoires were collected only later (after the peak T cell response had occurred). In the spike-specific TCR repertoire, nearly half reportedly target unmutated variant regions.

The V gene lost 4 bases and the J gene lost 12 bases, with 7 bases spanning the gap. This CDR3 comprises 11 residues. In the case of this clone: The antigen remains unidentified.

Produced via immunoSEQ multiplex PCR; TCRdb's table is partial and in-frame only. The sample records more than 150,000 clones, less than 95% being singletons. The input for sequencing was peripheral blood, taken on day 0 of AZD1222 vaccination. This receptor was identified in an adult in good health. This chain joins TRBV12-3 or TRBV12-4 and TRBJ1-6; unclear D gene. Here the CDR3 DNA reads TGTGCCAGCAGTTATAAGGGACCCCTCCACTTT. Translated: CASSYKGPLHF.